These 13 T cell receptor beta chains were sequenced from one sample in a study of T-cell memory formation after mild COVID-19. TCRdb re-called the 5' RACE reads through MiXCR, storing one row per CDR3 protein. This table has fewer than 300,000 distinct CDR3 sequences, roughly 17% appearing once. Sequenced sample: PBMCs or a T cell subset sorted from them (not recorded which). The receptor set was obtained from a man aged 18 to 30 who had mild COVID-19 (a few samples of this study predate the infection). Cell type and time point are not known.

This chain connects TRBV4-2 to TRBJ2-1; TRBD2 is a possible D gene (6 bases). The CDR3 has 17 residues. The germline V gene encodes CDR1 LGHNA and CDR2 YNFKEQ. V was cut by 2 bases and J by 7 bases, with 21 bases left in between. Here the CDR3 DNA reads TGTGCCAGCAGCCAAACGCTGGCAGCGGGCGTGGGAAATGAGCAGTTCTTC. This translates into CASSQTLAAGVGNEQFF.

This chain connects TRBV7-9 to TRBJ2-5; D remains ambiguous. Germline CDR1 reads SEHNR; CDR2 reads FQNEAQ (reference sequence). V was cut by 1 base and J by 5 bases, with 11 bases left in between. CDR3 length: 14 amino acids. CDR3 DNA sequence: TGTGCCAGCAGCTTAGGCCCAACGTGGGAGACCCAGTACTTC. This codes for CASSLGPTWETQYF. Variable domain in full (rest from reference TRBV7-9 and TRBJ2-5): DTGVSQNPRHKITKRGQNVTFRCDPISEHNRLYWYRQTLGQGPEFLTYFQNEAQLEKSRLLSDRFSAERPKGSFSTLEIQRTEQGDSAMYLCASSLGPTWETQYFGPGTRLLVL.

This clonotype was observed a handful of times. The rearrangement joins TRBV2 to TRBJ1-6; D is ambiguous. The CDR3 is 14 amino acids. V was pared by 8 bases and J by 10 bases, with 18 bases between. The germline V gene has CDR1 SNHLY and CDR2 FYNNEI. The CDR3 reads CASAEWAERSPLHF. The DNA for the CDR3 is TGTGCCAGCGCGGAGTGGGCGGAACGGTCACCCCTCCACTTT.

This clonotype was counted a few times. This CDR3 is CASSPRLAGGYEQYF. CDR3 nucleotide sequence: TGTGCCAGCAGCCCACGACTAGCGGGGGGTTACGAGCAGTACTTC. The genes are TRBV3-1 and TRBJ2-7, with 13 nucleotides matching TRBD2. Germline CDR1 and CDR2: LGHDT and YNNKEL (reference sequence). With V trimmed by 4 bases and J by 4 bases, 4 bases remained unmatched. This CDR3 is 15 amino acids long.

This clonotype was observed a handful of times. The DNA for the CDR3 is TGCGCCAGCAGCTCCAGGACTAGCGGGGGTCGCACAGATACGCAGTATTTT. The encoded protein is CASSSRTSGGRTDTQYF. V is TRBV5-1 and J is TRBJ2-3, with 13 bases lining up with TRBD2. The CDR3 runs to 17 residues. The V gene end was trimmed by 3 bases and the J gene end by 1 base; junction bases not matched to a gene: 5. The germline V gene encodes CDR1 SGHRS and CDR2 YFSETQ. The whole variable domain, filled in from reference TRBV5-1 and TRBJ2-3, reads KAGVTQTPRYLIKTRGQQVTLSCSPISGHRSVSWYQQTPGQGLQFLFEYFSETQRNKGNFPGRFSGRQFSNSRSEMNVSTLELGDSALYLCASSSRTSGGRTDTQYFGPGTRLTVL.

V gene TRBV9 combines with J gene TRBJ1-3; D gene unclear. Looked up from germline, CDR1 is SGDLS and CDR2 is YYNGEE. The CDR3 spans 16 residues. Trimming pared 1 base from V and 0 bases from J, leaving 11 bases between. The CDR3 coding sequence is TGTGCCAGCAGCGTACCGGGAGACCTCTCTGGAAACACCATATATTTT. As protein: CASSVPGDLSGNTIYF.

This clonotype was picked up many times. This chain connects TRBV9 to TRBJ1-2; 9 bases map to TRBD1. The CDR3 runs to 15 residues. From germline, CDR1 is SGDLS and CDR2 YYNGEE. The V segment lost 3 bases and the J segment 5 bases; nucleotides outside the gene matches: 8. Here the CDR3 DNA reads TGTGCCAGCAGCGCCGGGACAGGGAATCTTTATGGCTACACCTTC. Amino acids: CASSAGTGNLYGYTF.

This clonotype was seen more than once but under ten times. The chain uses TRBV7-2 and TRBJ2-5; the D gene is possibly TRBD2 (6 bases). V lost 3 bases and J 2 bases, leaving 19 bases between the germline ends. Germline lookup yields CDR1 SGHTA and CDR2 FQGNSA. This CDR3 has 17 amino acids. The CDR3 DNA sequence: TGTGCCAGCAGCTTCGGGGTCTACGGGAGCAAGCAAGAGACCCAGTACTTC. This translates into CASSFGVYGSKQETQYF.

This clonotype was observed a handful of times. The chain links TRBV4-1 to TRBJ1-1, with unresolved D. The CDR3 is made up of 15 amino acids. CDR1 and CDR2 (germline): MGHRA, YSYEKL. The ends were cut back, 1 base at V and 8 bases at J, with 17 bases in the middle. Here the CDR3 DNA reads TGCGCCAGCAGCCAAGCGGGTACTGGGAGGACCGAAGCTTTCTTT. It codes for CASSQAGTGRTEAFF.

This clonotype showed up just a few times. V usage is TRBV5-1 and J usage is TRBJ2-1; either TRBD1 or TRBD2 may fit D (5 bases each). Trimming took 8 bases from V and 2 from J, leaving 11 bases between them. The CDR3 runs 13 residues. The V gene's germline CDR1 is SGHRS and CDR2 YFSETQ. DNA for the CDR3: TGCGCCAGTAGATGGGACGCCTACAATGAGCAGTTCTTC. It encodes CASRWDAYNEQFF.

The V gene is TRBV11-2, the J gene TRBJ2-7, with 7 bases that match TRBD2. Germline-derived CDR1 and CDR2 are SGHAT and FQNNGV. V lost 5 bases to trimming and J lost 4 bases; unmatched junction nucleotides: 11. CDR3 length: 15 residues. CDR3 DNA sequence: TGTGCCAGCAGCCCGAGGATTCTAGCGGAGTACGAGCAGTACTTC. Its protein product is CASSPRILAEYEQYF.

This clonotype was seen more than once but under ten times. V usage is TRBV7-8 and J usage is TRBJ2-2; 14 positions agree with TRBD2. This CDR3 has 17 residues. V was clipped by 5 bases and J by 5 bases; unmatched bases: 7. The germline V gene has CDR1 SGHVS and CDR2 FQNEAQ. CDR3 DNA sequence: TGTGCCAGCAGCCCACGGACTAGCGGGGGGCGGACCGGGGAGCTGTTTTTT. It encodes CASSPRTSGGRTGELFF.

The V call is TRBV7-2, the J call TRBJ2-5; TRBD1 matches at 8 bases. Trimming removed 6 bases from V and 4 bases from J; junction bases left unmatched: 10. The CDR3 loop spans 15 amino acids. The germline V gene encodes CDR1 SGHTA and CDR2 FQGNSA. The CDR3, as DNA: TGTGCCAGCAGGCGGGCGACAGGGGATCTAGAGACCCAGTACTTC. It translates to CASRRATGDLETQYF.